Presented here are 32 T cell receptor beta chains from one specimen sequenced in a study of shared clonotypes between healthy human individuals. Using immunoSEQ multiplex PCR, the repertoire was profiled, and TCRdb retains in-frame clones only, with some absent. The table has 800,000 to 950,000 clones, just over 95% seen once. Naive-designated CD8 cells lacked CD45RO, were positively enriched for CCR7, and omitted terminally differentiated effector memory CD45RA+ cells. Sequences were obtained from naive CD8+ T cells sorted from blood. These receptors all stem from a man aged 30 to 45 in good health.

The chain carries TRBV7-9 and TRBJ2-7; perhaps TRBD1 as D (5 bases). The CDR3 spans 15 residues. Germline CDR1 SEHNR, CDR2 FQNEAQ (reference sequence). Trimming stripped 4 bases from V and 0 bases from J, with 13 bases between. The CDR3 DNA sequence: TGTGCCAGCAGCTCCACTCGACAGCCCTCCTACGAGCAGTACTTC. Encoded protein: CASSSTRQPSYEQYF.

The CDR3 DNA reads TGTGCCAGCAGCCTAAGGTCCGGGTTTGAGCAGTACTTC. Its protein product is CASSLRSGFEQYF. V gene TRBV27 combines with J gene TRBJ2-7; D is undetermined. The length of the CDR3 is 13 residues. Germline loops: CDR1 MNHEY, CDR2 SMNVEV (reference sequence). V was clipped by 6 bases and J by 7 bases, with 16 bases between them.

V is TRBV27 and J is TRBJ2-1; D is uncertain. CDR3 length: 13 residues. Per germline, CDR1 MNHEY and CDR2 SMNVEV (reference sequence). V shed 2 bases and J shed 7 bases, with 9 bases lying between them. CDR3 in amino acids: CASSLRVENEQFF. The CDR3 DNA sequence: TGTGCCAGCAGTTTAAGGGTAGAAAATGAGCAGTTCTTC.

The chain links TRBV4-3 to TRBJ2-7, with TRBD1 matching 8 bases. This CDR3 contains 14 residues. Trimming at V came to 4 bases and at J to 6 bases, leaving 8 bases not matched to a gene. Germline CDR1 is LGHNA and CDR2 is YSLEER. The DNA of the CDR3 is TGCGCCAGCAGCCCCAACAGGGGGAGACCCGAGCAGTACTTC. Protein sequence: CASSPNRGRPEQYF.

V is TRBV6-1 and J is TRBJ1-2, with D possibly matching TRBD1 (6 bases). CDR1 and CDR2 (germline): MNHNS, SASEGT. This CDR3 has 15 residues. Trimming took 2 bases from V and 4 from J, leaving 14 bases between them. CDR3 residues: CASSETPQGTYGYTF. The CDR3 bases are TGTGCCAGCAGTGAAACCCCCCAGGGGACCTATGGCTACACCTTC.

The chain links TRBV27 to TRBJ2-7; D perhaps matches TRBD2 (6 bases). The V end was cut by 5 bases, the J end by 2 bases, with 16 bases between. The CDR3 length is 15 residues. Germline CDR1 MNHEY, CDR2 SMNVEV (reference sequence). The CDR3 DNA sequence: TGTGCCAGCAGTCCGGCGGGGACGGACACCTACGAGCAGTACTTC. Translating it yields CASSPAGTDTYEQYF.

The J gene is TRBJ1-1, the V gene TRBV2, with 9 bases matching TRBD1. V dropped 10 bases and J dropped 5; count of bases not matched to a gene: 11. The CDR3 has 14 residues. Germline V gives CDR1 SNHLY, CDR2 FYNNEI. CDR3: CAIAEETGGTEAFF. In DNA form, the CDR3 reads TGTGCCATCGCAGAGGAGACAGGGGGTACTGAAGCTTTCTTT.

The chain carries TRBV29-1 and TRBJ2-7; D is unresolved. Per germline, CDR1 SQVTM and CDR2 ANQGSEA. The CDR3 totals 11 residues. The V and J ends lost 5 bases and 6 bases respectively, with 11 bases between them. In DNA form, the CDR3 reads TGCAGCGTTCTTCGGAAGGGCGAGCAGTACTTC. Its translation is CSVLRKGEQYF.

The CDR3, as DNA: TGTGCCAGCAAAGATCCGGGCGGCCATGGCTACACCTTC. Translating it yields CASKDPGGHGYTF. The chain joins TRBV27 to TRBJ1-2; D gene unclear. Germline CDR1 reads MNHEY; CDR2 reads SMNVEV (reference sequence). The CDR3 totals 13 residues. Trimming removed 7 bases at V and 6 bases at J, with 15 bases between.

The CDR3 region is CASSTRGLAGPQETQYF. DNA of the CDR3: TGTGCCAGCAGCACCAGGGGTTTAGCGGGACCCCAAGAGACCCAGTACTTC. The chain recombines TRBV13 with TRBJ2-5; TRBD2 agrees at 8 bases. The CDR3 loop spans 17 amino acids. In germline, CDR1 is PRHDT, CDR2 FYEKMQ (reference sequence). The trim removed 5 bases at V and 1 base at J, leaving 12 bases unmatched.

This chain joins TRBV14 and TRBJ2-7, with TRBD1 as a possible D gene (6 bases). The CDR3 sequence is 15 residues long. From germline, CDR1 is SGHDN and CDR2 FVKESK. V lost 2 bases to trimming and J lost 0 bases, with 11 bases between them. The CDR3 DNA reads as TGTGCCAGCAGCCAAAACAGGGTAACCTCCTACGAGCAGTACTTC. Its protein product is CASSQNRVTSYEQYF.

Remarks on this clone: This sample includes further DNA sequences coding for the same CDR3. This rearrangement joins TRBV27 to TRBJ2-7; 7 positions match TRBD1. The CDR3 is made up of 11 amino acids. Trimming took 6 bases from V and 6 from J; bases not matched to a gene: 2. Per germline, CDR1 MNHEY and CDR2 SMNVEV (reference sequence). The CDR3 coding sequence is TGTGCCAGCAGCCCAGGGGGCGAGCAGTACTTC. It yields the protein CASSPGGEQYF.

The V and J genes are TRBV27 and TRBJ2-1; no firm D call. The V gene's germline CDR1 is MNHEY and CDR2 SMNVEV (reference sequence). This CDR3 spans 15 amino acids. Deletions cut 6 bases from V and 0 bases from J, with 12 bases between. The chain's CDR3 is CASSRTLSSYNEQFF. The CDR3 region has the DNA TGTGCCAGCAGCCGCACTCTTAGCTCCTACAATGAGCAGTTCTTC.

The chain uses TRBV2 and TRBJ2-3, with 9 bases fitting TRBD2. Germline V gene sequence: CDR1 SNHLY, CDR2 FYNNEI. Trimming took 3 bases from V and 3 from J; bases not matched to a gene: 4. This CDR3 region has 15 residues. The CDR3 spells CASSEREGQTDTQYF. In DNA form, the CDR3 reads TGTGCCAGCAGTGAGCGGGAGGGCCAGACAGATACGCAGTATTTT.

The V gene is TRBV11-2, the J gene TRBJ2-2; 8 bases are shared with TRBD1. CDR1 is SGHAT, CDR2 FQNNGV, per germline. The CDR3 consists of 16 residues. Unmatched junction bases numbered 6, after V lost 3 bases and J lost 3 bases. CDR3 residues: CASSLGRTGYTGELFF. Written as DNA, the CDR3 is TGTGCCAGCAGCTTGGGAAGGACAGGGTACACCGGGGAGCTGTTTTTT.

This clone has a single count. The genes are TRBV10-2 and TRBJ2-1, with TRBD1 matching over 10 bases. J gave up 2 bases and V 3 bases, and 13 bases lay outside the gene matches. CDR3 size: 19 residues. Germline-derived CDR1 and CDR2 are WSHSY and SAAADI. Written as DNA, the CDR3 is TGCGCCAGCAGTGACCCTGATCATCCGGGACAGGGGACCTACAATGAGCAGTTCTTC. Translation: CASSDPDHPGQGTYNEQFF.

V is TRBV13 and J is TRBJ2-7; 8 bases are a match to TRBD2. Germline CDR1 is PRHDT and CDR2 is FYEKMQ (reference sequence). The CDR3 is made up of 16 amino acids. Trimming removed 0 bases from V and 5 bases from J; junction bases left unmatched: 9. DNA of the CDR3: TGTGCCAGCAGCTTAGGCCGTCTCGGGAGGGACAACGAGCAGTACTTC. Its translation: CASSLGRLGRDNEQYF.

This chain uses TRBV7-8 with TRBJ2-3; 13 bases line up with TRBD2. Trimming at V came to 6 bases and at J to 3 bases, leaving 6 bases not matched to a gene. Germline CDR1 SGHVS, CDR2 FQNEAQ. CDR3 length: 16 residues. The CDR3 DNA follows: TGTGCCAGCAGTGGGACTAGCGGGGTGGGTACAGATACGCAGTATTTT. Translation gives CASSGTSGVGTDTQYF.

This clone came up once. The rearrangement joins TRBV7-9 to TRBJ2-7, with 8 bases fitting TRBD1. V was pared by 5 bases and J by 2 bases, with 8 bases of the junction left unmatched. The CDR3 covers 15 residues. Germline lookup yields CDR1 SEHNR and CDR2 FQNEAQ (reference sequence). For the CDR3, the DNA is TGTGCCAGCAGCGTTCCGGGACAGGTTGCCTACGAGCAGTACTTC. Protein: CASSVPGQVAYEQYF.

The V gene is TRBV19, the J gene TRBJ2-1, with D possibly matching TRBD2 (5 bases). The germline V and J ends were trimmed by 8 bases and 0 bases, with 8 bases remaining between them. The CDR3 consists of 13 residues. Germline assignment: CDR1 LNHDA and CDR2 SQIVND (reference sequence). The CDR3 region has the DNA TGTGCCAGTCTCGGGGACTCCTACAATGAGCAGTTCTTC. Translated: CASLGDSYNEQFF.

This rearrangement joins TRBV15 to TRBJ2-1; possibly TRBD2 for D (6 bases). From germline, CDR1 is LNHNV and CDR2 YYDKDF (reference sequence). Trimming left V 3 bases short and J 3 bases short, with 12 bases between. The CDR3 covers 15 residues. The CDR3 reads CATSRVAVNYNEQFF. For the CDR3, the DNA is TGTGCCACCAGCAGGGTAGCGGTAAACTACAATGAGCAGTTCTTC.

The chain joins TRBV6-4 to TRBJ2-1, with D possibly TRBD2 on 6 matching bases. This CDR3 comprises 14 residues. Germline assignment: CDR1 MRHNA and CDR2 SNTAGT. Trimming shortened V by 5 bases and J by 2 bases, and 10 bases separated the two germline ends. DNA of the CDR3: TGTGCCAGCAGTCCCGGCGGGACCTACAATGAGCAGTTCTTC. Translating it yields CASSPGGTYNEQFF.

The CDR3 reads CASREQGSRYEQYF. DNA for the CDR3: TGTGCCAGCAGAGAACAGGGTTCCAGATACGAGCAGTACTTC. The chain employs TRBV13 and TRBJ2-7; weak D call: TRBD1 (6 bases). Trimming removed 6 bases from V and 4 bases from J, with 16 bases in between. CDR1 and CDR2 (germline): PRHDT, FYEKMQ (reference sequence). The CDR3 loop spans 14 amino acids.

The chain is built from TRBV28 and TRBJ2-7; D might be TRBD2 (5 bases). The CDR3 consists of 13 residues. Trimming took off 6 bases at V and 3 bases at J, with 12 bases between the two ends. Germline V CDR1 and CDR2: MDHEN, SYDVKM. The chain's CDR3 is CASRPRTYYEQYF. DNA for the CDR3: TGTGCCAGCAGGCCAAGGACTTACTACGAGCAGTACTTC. The whole variable domain, filled in from reference TRBV28 and TRBJ2-7, reads DVKVTQSSRYLVKRTGEKVFLECVQDMDHENMFWYRQDPGLGLRLIYFSYDVKMKEKGDIPEGYSVSREKKERFSLILESASTNQTSMYLCASRPRTYYEQYFGPGTRLTVT.

This chain connects TRBV4-3 to TRBJ2-7, with TRBD2 matching 12 bases. The CDR3 has 15 amino acids. V lost 4 bases to trimming and J lost 3 bases; unmatched junction nucleotides: 4. Germline loops: CDR1 LGHNA, CDR2 YSLEER. The CDR3 sequence is CASSPSTSGSYEQYF. The CDR3 region has the DNA TGCGCCAGCAGCCCTTCGACTAGCGGGAGCTACGAGCAGTACTTC.

V and J are TRBV7-2 and TRBJ2-2; TRBD2 is a possible D gene (7 bases). The CDR3 is 18 amino acids. V was shortened by 5 bases and J by 5 bases, with 24 bases between the two germline ends. Germline values: CDR1 SGHTA, CDR2 FQGNSA. In DNA, the CDR3 is TGTGCCAGCAGCCAGTCTGGGGGGCGGGAGATCGATACCGGGGAGCTGTTTTTT. It is translated as CASSQSGGREIDTGELFF.

J is TRBJ1-3 and V is TRBV27; D might be TRBD1 (6 bases). The germline V gene encodes CDR1 MNHEY and CDR2 SMNVEV (reference sequence). V shed 3 bases and J shed 4 bases, with 13 bases lying between them. The CDR3 totals 15 residues. CDR3 protein: CASSLNRAGGNTIYF. The CDR3 DNA reads TGTGCCAGCAGTTTGAACAGGGCAGGAGGAAACACCATATATTTT.

The J gene is TRBJ2-4, the V gene TRBV18; D uncertain. V lost 2 bases and J 3 bases, leaving 11 bases between the germline ends. The CDR3 totals 15 residues. Germline V lookup: CDR1 KGHSH, CDR2 LQKENI. CDR3 amino acids: CASSPWDPGKNIQYF. The CDR3 nucleotides are TGTGCCAGCTCACCATGGGATCCCGGCAAAAACATTCAGTACTTC.

The J gene is TRBJ2-1, the V gene TRBV9, with 10 bases lining up with TRBD2. V shed 3 bases and J 15 bases; nucleotides not matched to a gene: 18. This CDR3 has 16 amino acids. CDR1 SGDLS and CDR2 YYNGEE come from the germline V gene. CDR3 bases: TGTGCCAGCAGCGCCACAGGGGGTCTAGCGGGAGTAATTCCGTTCTTC. Protein: CASSATGGLAGVIPFF.

V is TRBV7-9 and J is TRBJ2-7; no firm D call. The CDR3 loop spans 15 amino acids. The germline V and J ends were trimmed by 5 bases and 5 bases, with 19 bases remaining between them. The germline V gene encodes CDR1 SEHNR and CDR2 FQNEAQ (reference sequence). The chain's CDR3 is CASSPSGTVLHEQYF. The CDR3, as DNA: TGTGCCAGCAGCCCATCGGGCACGGTGCTCCACGAGCAGTACTTC.

The CDR3 sequence is CASSRSHEQYF. In nucleotides, the CDR3 is TGTGCCAGCAGCAGGAGCCACGAGCAGTACTTC. V and J are TRBV7-9 and TRBJ2-7; D gene ambiguous. Germline V gene lookup returns CDR1 SEHNR and CDR2 FQNEAQ (reference sequence). CDR3 size: 11 residues. V shed 5 bases and J shed 5 bases, with 7 bases lying between them.

The rearrangement joins TRBV5-1 to TRBJ2-5; 15 bases map to TRBD2. The CDR3 length is 16 residues. The trim removed 4 bases at V and 5 bases at J, leaving 6 bases unmatched. In germline, CDR1 is SGHRS, CDR2 YFSETQ. CDR3 sequence reads: CASSPGTSGRTETQYF. The CDR3 DNA follows: TGCGCCAGCAGCCCCGGGACTAGCGGGAGGACGGAGACCCAGTACTTC.